The rows below give T cell receptor beta chains drawn from one sample of a study of resident and recirculating memory T cells in vitiligo. Profiling relied on immunoSEQ multiplex PCR, and the TCRdb table lists in-frame clones only, not all of them. The repertoire consists of tens of thousands of clones, with about 90% occurring once and the leading ten covering approximately 5.4%. Sequenced material: blood. These receptors all come from a male donor with vitiligo. CDR3s include the opening cysteine and the closing phenylalanine or tryptophan. D genes are given only for firm matches. Rows may omit the clone size; those that give it use once, few, many or a size class.

D gene	V gene	clone size	J gene	CDR3 DNA	CDR3 protein
TRBD1	TRBV5-4	-	TRBJ1-1	TGTGCCAGCAGCTTGAAAGGGGGCGCACGCACTGAAGCTTTCTTT	CASSLKGGARTEAFF
-	TRBV5-1	-	TRBJ2-1	TGCGCCAGCAGCTTGTCGGGGGGCTCCCACAATGAGCAGTTCTTC	CASSLSGGSHNEQFF
TRBD2	TRBV2	once	TRBJ2-1	TGTGCCAGCAGTGAAGCGCAAGCTAGCGGGAGTACCCAGTTCTTC	CASSEAQASGSTQFF
TRBD1	TRBV6-4	-	TRBJ1-2	TGTGCCAGCACCCGGGACAGGGGATCCTATGGCTACACCTTC	CASTRDRGSYGYTF
-	TRBV4-2	-	TRBJ2-7	TGTGCCAGCAGCCAAGTTGAAGCAACCGAGCAGTACTTC	CASSQVEATEQYF
-	TRBV27	once	TRBJ1-1	TGTGCCAGCAGATTTACAGGTGCTACCCTGTCATTGAACACTGAAGCTTTCTTT	CASRFTGATLSLNTEAFF
-	TRBV7-2	-	TRBJ2-1	TGTGCCAGCAGCACTCCCGTTAGTGCCCTGAAGGAGCAGTTCTTC	CASSTPVSALKEQFF
TRBD1	TRBV7-8	-	TRBJ2-7	TGTGCCAGCAGCAGGGACAGTCTAGCAATTCCGGCCTACGAGCAGTACTTC	CASSRDSLAIPAYEQYF
TRBD2	TRBV5-1	-	TRBJ2-1	TGCGCCAGCAGCTTGAAAGGAAGCGGGAGGGCCGACAATGAGCAGTTCTTC	CASSLKGSGRADNEQFF
TRBD1	TRBV5-1	-	TRBJ2-1	TGCGCCAGCAGCGACGGACAGGACGGGATTTGGAGCTCCTACAATGAGCAGTTCTTC	CASSDGQDGIWSSYNEQFF
-	TRBV19	-	TRBJ1-5	TGTGCCAGTAGTATAGATCCAGGGTATCAGCCCCAGCATTTT	CASSIDPGYQPQHF
TRBD1	TRBV27	few	TRBJ1-2	TGTGCCAGCAGTAGGCTCACCCCAGGACAGGGTCGAATTCGGAACTATGGCTACACCTTC	CASSRLTPGQGRIRNYGYTF
TRBD2	TRBV2	-	TRBJ2-7	TGTGCCAGCAGTGAACATTTAGCGGGAGGGCCGCGAAGCTTC	CASSEHLAGGPRSF
-	TRBV30	-	TRBJ2-3	TGTGCCTGGAGCGACGGGAATTATGGACCCCTAGTAGATACGCAGTATTTT	CAWSDGNYGPLVDTQYF
TRBD2	TRBV7-2	-	TRBJ2-1	TGTGCCAGCAGCCTACTAGCGGGAGGAATCAATGAGCAGTTCTTC	CASSLLAGGINEQFF
TRBD2	TRBV13	-	TRBJ2-3	TGTGCCAGCAGCTTAGGGCGAGGTAGCGGGAGGGCAGATACGCAGTATTTT	CASSLGRGSGRADTQYF
-	TRBV7-6	-	TRBJ2-7	TGTGCCAGCAGCCTAGCTAGCAACGAGCAGTACTTC	CASSLASNEQYF
TRBD2	TRBV19	-	TRBJ2-1	TGTGCCAGTAGCGGGGGGACTAGTATGTCCTCCTACAATGAGCAGTTCTTC	CASSGGTSMSSYNEQFF
-	TRBV29-1	-	TRBJ2-3	TGCAGCGTTGAAGCCCCGGTCGACGGATCGGGTACGCAGTATTTT	CSVEAPVDGSGTQYF
-	TRBV20-1	-	TRBJ2-3	TGCAGCGCCAGTAAGGATACGCAGTATTTT	CSASKDTQYF
TRBD1	TRBV5-4	-	TRBJ2-3	TGTGCCAGCAGCTTGGTTGTGGACAGGGGGCGTGATACGCAGTATTTT	CASSLVVDRGRDTQYF
-	TRBV14	-	TRBJ1-1	TGTGCCAGCAGCCAAGATCGCCCCCCGGGGACAAACACTGAAGCTTTCTTT	CASSQDRPPGTNTEAFF
-	TRBV9	-	TRBJ2-3	TGTGCCAGCAGCGTAGCGGGTGGTAGCACAGATACGCAGTATTTT	CASSVAGGSTDTQYF
-	TRBV9	once	TRBJ2-1	TGTGCCAGCAGCGTAGCGGAGTCCTACAATGAGCAGTTCTTC	CASSVAESYNEQFF
TRBD1	TRBV7-9	few	TRBJ2-7	TGTGCCAGCAGCACCTACTCGACAGGGGGCGGGGGCCTCTACGAGCAGTACTTC	CASSTYSTGGGGLYEQYF
TRBD1	TRBV10-2	-	TRBJ2-2	TGCGCCAGCCGAAACAGGGGGCTGGACACCGGGGAGCTGTTTTTT	CASRNRGLDTGELFF
TRBD1	TRBV28	-	TRBJ1-2	TGTGCCAGCAGTCTAACGACAGGGTGGTATGGCTACACCTTC	CASSLTTGWYGYTF
-	TRBV10-1	-	TRBJ2-3	TGCGCCAGCAGTCTGCCGGCAGATACGCAGTATTTT	CASSLPADTQYF
TRBD2	TRBV7-9	-	TRBJ2-7	TGTGCCAGCAGCCCTAGCGGGCTCTACGAGCAGTACTTC	CASSPSGLYEQYF
-	TRBV6-5	-	TRBJ2-1	TGTGCCAGCAGTTACGGGGGAGGGGGAAATGAGCAGTTCTTC	CASSYGGGGNEQFF
-	TRBV30	-	TRBJ2-2	TGTGCCTGGAGTGTTGGCTCCGGGACTAACACCGGGGAGCTGTTTTTT	CAWSVGSGTNTGELFF
TRBD2	TRBV7-7	few	TRBJ2-2	TGTGCCAGCAGTCTCAGCGGGACGACCGGGGAGCTGTTTTTT	CASSLSGTTGELFF
-	TRBV7-8	-	TRBJ1-1	TGTGCCAGCAGCCCCCCCCGACAAGATGAAGCTTTCTTT	CASSPPRQDEAFF
TRBD1	TRBV6-6	-	TRBJ1-1	TGTGCCAGCTTGGGACAGGTCAACACTGAAGCTTTCTTT	CASLGQVNTEAFF
-	TRBV7-9	-	TRBJ2-1	TGTGCCAGCAGCCCCTCGGCGGGCCAGGTTTTCGACGAGAATGAGCAGTTCTTC	CASSPSAGQVFDENEQFF
TRBD1	TRBV5-1	-	TRBJ2-2	TGCGCCAGCAGCTTGCAACCGGGACAGGGGAACACCGGGGAGCTGTTTTTT	CASSLQPGQGNTGELFF